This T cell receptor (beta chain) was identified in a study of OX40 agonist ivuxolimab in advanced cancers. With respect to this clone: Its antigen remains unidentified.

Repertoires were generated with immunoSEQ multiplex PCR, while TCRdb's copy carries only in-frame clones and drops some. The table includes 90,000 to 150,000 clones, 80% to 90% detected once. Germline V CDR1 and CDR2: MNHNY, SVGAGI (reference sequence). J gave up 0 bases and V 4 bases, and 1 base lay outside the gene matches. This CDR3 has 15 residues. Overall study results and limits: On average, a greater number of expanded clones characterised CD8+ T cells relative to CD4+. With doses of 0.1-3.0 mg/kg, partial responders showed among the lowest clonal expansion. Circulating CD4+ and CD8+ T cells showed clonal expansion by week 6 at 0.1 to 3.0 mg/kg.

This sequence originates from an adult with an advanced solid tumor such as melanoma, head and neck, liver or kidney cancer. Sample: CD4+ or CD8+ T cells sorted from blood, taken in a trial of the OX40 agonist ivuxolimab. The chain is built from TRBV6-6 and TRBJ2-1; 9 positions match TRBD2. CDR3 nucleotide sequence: TGTGCCAGCAGTTTAGCGGGGGACTCCTACAATGAGCAGTTCTTC. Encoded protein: CASSLAGDSYNEQFF.